These T cell receptor beta chains were read from a single sample in a study of blood T cell repertoires in COVID-19. The method was immunoSEQ multiplex PCR; TCRdb's version includes in-frame clones alone and lacks a portion of them. Seen here are around 250,000 clones, 80% to 90% observed once, and the top ten hold around 3%. The sample comprised PBMCs or T cells enriched from blood (not recorded which). All receptors come from a woman aged 40 to 50 who had been exposed to COVID-19. The CDR3 runs from the conserved cysteine through the conserved F or W. The D gene is left open where the match is weak. Rows give clone size only sometimes, using once, few, many, or a class for an expanded clone.

j_call: TRBJ2-1
v_call: TRBV7-9
d_call: TRBD2
clone_size: -
cdr3_aa: CASRVEGLAINEQFF
cdr3_nt: TGTGCCAGCAGGGTTGAGGGACTAGCGATTAATGAGCAGTTCTTC

j_call: TRBJ1-5
v_call: TRBV7-8
d_call: TRBD1
clone_size: -
cdr3_aa: CASSLASGGIQPQHF
cdr3_nt: TGTGCCAGCAGCTTAGCCTCAGGGGGCATCCAGCCCCAGCATTTT

j_call: TRBJ1-6
v_call: TRBV18
d_call: -
clone_size: -
cdr3_aa: CASSRTAKGDSPLHF
cdr3_nt: TGTGCCAGCTCACGAACTGCTAAGGGGGATTCACCCCTCCACTTT

j_call: TRBJ1-5
v_call: TRBV3-1/TRBV3-2
d_call: TRBD1
clone_size: -
cdr3_aa: CASSQTQGAPNQPQHF
cdr3_nt: TGTGCCAGCAGCCAAACACAGGGGGCCCCCAATCAGCCCCAGCATTTT

j_call: TRBJ1-2
v_call: TRBV29-1
d_call: -
clone_size: -
cdr3_aa: CSVEDPGDGYTF
cdr3_nt: TGCAGCGTTGAAGATCCAGGTGACGGCTACACCTTC

j_call: TRBJ2-1
v_call: TRBV18
d_call: -
clone_size: -
cdr3_aa: CASSPLASRGGEQFF
cdr3_nt: TGTGCCAGCTCACCACTAGCGTCCCGAGGGGGTGAGCAGTTCTTC

j_call: TRBJ2-7
v_call: TRBV5-1
d_call: -
clone_size: once
cdr3_aa: CASSLDRDFYEQYF
cdr3_nt: TGCGCCAGCAGCTTAGACAGGGACTTCTACGAGCAGTACTTC

j_call: TRBJ1-3
v_call: TRBV3-1/TRBV3-2
d_call: TRBD1
clone_size: -
cdr3_aa: CASTRQGPGNTIYF
cdr3_nt: TGTGCCAGCACCCGACAGGGACCAGGAAACACCATATATTTT

j_call: TRBJ2-7
v_call: TRBV3-1/TRBV3-2
d_call: -
clone_size: -
cdr3_aa: CASSQDTQGGPYEQYF
cdr3_nt: TGTGCCAGCAGCCAAGATACGCAGGGGGGTCCCTACGAGCAGTACTTC

j_call: TRBJ2-5
v_call: TRBV6-5
d_call: -
clone_size: -
cdr3_aa: CASSSGTSETQYF
cdr3_nt: TGTGCCAGCAGTTCAGGGACTTCAGAGACCCAGTACTTC

j_call: TRBJ2-7
v_call: TRBV4-2
d_call: TRBD1
clone_size: -
cdr3_aa: CASSQVGRRDRDLYEQYF
cdr3_nt: TGTGCCAGCAGCCAAGTAGGTCGCCGGGACAGGGACCTCTACGAGCAGTACTTC

j_call: TRBJ2-2
v_call: TRBV3-1/TRBV3-2
d_call: TRBD2
clone_size: -
cdr3_aa: CASSQSNRCLAETESTGELFF
cdr3_nt: TGTGCCAGCAGCCAGTCTAACCGTTGTCTAGCGGAGACGGAAAGCACCGGGGAGCTGTTTTTT

j_call: TRBJ2-2
v_call: TRBV7-3
d_call: -
clone_size: -
cdr3_aa: CASSSTRLDGTGELFF
cdr3_nt: TGTGCCAGCAGCTCAACCCGACTAGATGGCACCGGGGAGCTGTTTTTT

j_call: TRBJ1-5
v_call: TRBV6-5
d_call: TRBD1
clone_size: -
cdr3_aa: CASSLDRGTEPQHF
cdr3_nt: TGTGCCAGCAGCCTCGACAGGGGGACTGAGCCCCAGCATTTT

j_call: TRBJ1-1
v_call: TRBV4-1
d_call: -
clone_size: -
cdr3_aa: CASSQPTWRTEAFF
cdr3_nt: TGCGCCAGCAGCCAACCAACCTGGAGGACTGAAGCTTTCTTT

j_call: TRBJ1-5
v_call: TRBV27
d_call: -
clone_size: -
cdr3_aa: CASSSYNNQPQHF
cdr3_nt: TGTGCCAGCAGTTCCTATAACAATCAGCCCCAGCATTTT

j_call: TRBJ2-4
v_call: TRBV3-1/TRBV3-2
d_call: TRBD2
clone_size: once
cdr3_aa: CASSQEGGPLAKNIQYF
cdr3_nt: TGTGCCAGCAGCCAAGAGGGAGGGCCTTTAGCCAAAAACATTCAGTACTTC

j_call: TRBJ2-1
v_call: TRBV11-3
d_call: -
clone_size: -
cdr3_aa: CASSLSRGSEQFF
cdr3_nt: TGTGCCAGCAGCTTATCCCGGGGTAGTGAGCAGTTCTTC

j_call: TRBJ2-5
v_call: TRBV29-1
d_call: -
clone_size: -
cdr3_aa: CSVEGNREVEQETQYF
cdr3_nt: TGCAGCGTTGAAGGCAACAGGGAAGTGGAACAAGAGACCCAGTACTTC

j_call: TRBJ1-4
v_call: TRBV7-2
d_call: -
clone_size: -
cdr3_aa: CASSSGWRANEKLFF
cdr3_nt: TGTGCCAGCAGCTCGGGGTGGCGGGCTAATGAAAAACTGTTTTTT

j_call: TRBJ2-5
v_call: TRBV15
d_call: -
clone_size: -
cdr3_aa: CATSREQRETQYF
cdr3_nt: TGTGCCACCAGCCGGGAGCAGCGTGAGACCCAGTACTTC

j_call: TRBJ2-1
v_call: TRBV5-1
d_call: -
clone_size: -
cdr3_aa: CASSLAAQGGHEQFF
cdr3_nt: TGCGCCAGCAGCTTGGCGGCCCAGGGAGGCCATGAGCAGTTCTTC

j_call: TRBJ1-1
v_call: TRBV7-6
d_call: -
clone_size: -
cdr3_aa: CASSLGRHTEAFF
cdr3_nt: TGTGCCAGCAGCTTGGGGAGGCACACTGAAGCTTTCTTT

j_call: TRBJ1-1
v_call: TRBV7-2
d_call: -
clone_size: -
cdr3_aa: CASSLRRNTEAFF
cdr3_nt: TGTGCCAGCAGCTTACGTCGGAACACTGAAGCTTTCTTT

j_call: TRBJ2-2
v_call: TRBV27
d_call: -
clone_size: -
cdr3_aa: CASSFTGIGELFF
cdr3_nt: TGTGCCAGCAGTTTTACAGGGATCGGGGAGCTGTTTTTT

j_call: TRBJ2-7
v_call: TRBV5-6
d_call: -
clone_size: -
cdr3_aa: CASSSMVGVSSSYEQYF
cdr3_nt: TGTGCCAGCAGCTCCATGGTTGGAGTCTCCAGCTCCTACGAGCAGTACTTC

j_call: TRBJ1-3
v_call: TRBV3-1/TRBV3-2
d_call: -
clone_size: -
cdr3_aa: CASSQAPGSSGNTIYF
cdr3_nt: TGTGCCAGCAGCCAAGCGCCAGGTTCCTCTGGAAACACCATATATTTT

j_call: TRBJ1-1
v_call: TRBV5-1
d_call: TRBD1
clone_size: -
cdr3_aa: CASSSWTGNTEAFF
cdr3_nt: TGCGCCAGCAGCTCCTGGACAGGGAACACTGAAGCTTTCTTT

j_call: TRBJ2-5
v_call: TRBV4-3
d_call: -
clone_size: once
cdr3_aa: CASSQNGYQETQYF
cdr3_nt: TGCGCCAGCAGCCAAAACGGGTACCAAGAGACCCAGTACTTC

j_call: TRBJ2-5
v_call: TRBV7-2
d_call: -
clone_size: -
cdr3_aa: CASSFTGTPPGETQYF
cdr3_nt: TGTGCCAGCAGCTTCACCGGGACACCACCTGGAGAGACCCAGTACTTC

j_call: TRBJ1-2
v_call: TRBV7-8
d_call: -
clone_size: -
cdr3_aa: CASSEGFISGVRGYTF
cdr3_nt: TGTGCCAGCAGCGAGGGGTTTATTTCGGGAGTTCGGGGCTACACCTTC

j_call: TRBJ2-2
v_call: TRBV7-2
d_call: TRBD2
clone_size: -
cdr3_aa: CASSLGGRAHGELFF
cdr3_nt: TGTGCCAGCAGCTTAGGTGGGAGGGCCCACGGGGAGCTGTTTTTT

j_call: TRBJ2-1
v_call: TRBV10-3
d_call: -
clone_size: -
cdr3_aa: CAISEASGNEQFF
cdr3_nt: TGTGCCATCAGTGAAGCTTCAGGGAATGAGCAGTTCTTC

j_call: TRBJ2-2
v_call: TRBV27
d_call: -
clone_size: -
cdr3_aa: CASRTLGTPNTGELFF
cdr3_nt: TGTGCCAGCAGAACTCTCGGGACACCCAACACCGGGGAGCTGTTTTTT

j_call: TRBJ2-1
v_call: TRBV18
d_call: TRBD2
clone_size: -
cdr3_aa: CASSPPTSGIHEQFF
cdr3_nt: TGTGCCAGCTCACCACCAACTAGCGGGATACATGAGCAGTTCTTC